The 8 T cell receptor beta chains reported below all come from one sample, sequenced in a study of blood T cell repertoires in COVID-19 (dated by TCRdb to between 2020 and 2021). Library method: the immunoSEQ multiplex PCR assay. This immuneACCESS table, as held by TCRdb, lists in-frame sequences with V and J called but not all clones. Of the missing ones, under half trace to an unresolved V gene in checked studies; the others have no known cause. A total of some 300,000 clones appear in this sample, roughly 90% of them only once. About 1% of the sample lies in the top ten. Sequencing was performed on PBMCs or T cells enriched from blood (not recorded which). The receptors here all came from a woman younger than 45 who had recovered from COVID-19.

The chain joins TRBV19 to TRBJ1-1; a weak D match, TRBD1 (6 bases). The CDR3 length is 14 residues. Trimming removed 7 bases from V and 0 bases from J, with 12 bases in between. Germline-derived CDR1 and CDR2 are LNHDA and SQIVND (reference sequence). In DNA, the CDR3 is TGTGCCAGTAAACAGGGTAGTATGAACACTGAAGCTTTCTTT. Translation: CASKQGSMNTEAFF. The full variable domain, completed using reference TRBV19 and TRBJ1-1, is DGGITQSPKYLFRKEGQNVTLSCEQNLNHDAMYWYRQDPGQGLRLIYYSQIVNDFQKGDIAEGYSVSREKKESFPLTVTSAQKNPTAFYLCASKQGSMNTEAFFGQGTRLTVV.

The chain has TRBV7-8 and TRBJ2-5; perhaps TRBD2 as D (6 bases). The germline V gene has CDR1 SGHVS and CDR2 FQNEAQ. The CDR3 length is 14 residues. The V and J ends lost 4 bases and 1 base respectively, with 10 bases between them. This CDR3 is CASSSTSSQETQYF. The CDR3 nucleotides read TGTGCCAGCAGCTCTACTAGCAGCCAAGAGACCCAGTACTTC.

This clone was counted a single time. This rearrangement joins TRBV11-3 to TRBJ1-1; TRBD1 is a possible D gene (5 bases). Trimming left V 3 bases short and J 1 base short, with 15 bases between. This CDR3 spans 16 amino acids. Germline CDR1 reads SGHNT; CDR2 reads YENEEA. CDR3 bases: TGTGCCAGCAGCTTGAGGGGAGGGCTGGCGAACACTGAAGCTTTCTTT. Amino acids: CASSLRGGLANTEAFF.

This chain connects TRBV21-1 to TRBJ2-3; the table assigns TRBD1, which was not confirmed against the DNA. TRBV21-1 has pseudogene status. The CDR3 runs to 14 residues. CDR3: CASSTGQSTDTQYF. The CDR3 nucleotides read TGTGCCAGCAGCACGGGACAGAGCACAGATACGCAGTATTTT.

The chain recombines TRBV7-6 with TRBJ2-6; 8 positions match TRBD1. Trimming took 1 base from V and 0 from J; bases not matched to a gene: 2. Germline CDR1 SGHVS, CDR2 FNYEAQ. The CDR3 has 17 residues. The CDR3 loop is CASSLGDRSSGANVLTF. CDR3 DNA: TGTGCCAGCAGCTTAGGGGACAGGAGCTCTGGGGCCAACGTCCTGACTTTC.

The chain links TRBV25-1 to TRBJ2-5; 11 nucleotides align to TRBD2. The CDR3 has 15 residues. CDR1 is MGHDK, CDR2 SYGVNS, per germline. V dropped 6 bases and J dropped 2; count of bases not matched to a gene: 5. The DNA for the CDR3 is TGTGCCAGCAGCATACTAGCGGGAGTTCAAGAGACCCAGTACTTC. Translated, it gives CASSILAGVQETQYF.

The CDR3 protein is CASSFPGQTGNTIYF. CDR3 in DNA: TGTGCCAGCAGCTTCCCCGGACAGACTGGAAACACCATATATTTT. This rearrangement joins TRBV7-2 to TRBJ1-3; possibly TRBD1 for D (6 bases). Trimming stripped 3 bases from V and 2 bases from J, with 11 bases between. Germline V lookup: CDR1 SGHTA, CDR2 FQGNSA. This CDR3 has 15 amino acids.

The chain combines TRBV14 with TRBJ1-2; the match to TRBD1 covers 7 bases. CDR3 length equals 13 residues. V was pared by 2 bases and J by 8 bases, with 5 bases of the junction left unmatched. CDR1 is SGHDN and CDR2 is FVKESK in the germline V gene. This chain's CDR3 is CASSQRRGGGYTF. The CDR3 nucleotides read TGTGCCAGCAGCCAAAGGCGAGGGGGCGGCTACACCTTC. Full variable domain (remainder filled in from reference TRBV14 and TRBJ1-2): EAGVTQFPSHSVIEKGQTVTLRCDPISGHDNLYWYRRVMGKEIKFLLHFVKESKQDESGMPNNRFLAERTGGTYSTLKVQPAELEDSGVYFCASSQRRGGGYTFGSGTRLTVV.